The next 9 T cell receptor beta chains were all read from a single sample in a study of blood T cells in healthy people across ages. The authors ran a second PCR of about 6 to 11 cycles using a sample-barcoded 5' primer and a J-beta primer mix. TCRdb reanalysed the 5' RACE reads using MiXCR and keeps one entry per CDR3 protein. The table includes 1.5 million to 2 million distinct CDR3 sequences, 49% detected once. Source material: blood. These receptors originate from a woman between 35 and 50 years old in good health.

The genes are TRBV3-1 and TRBJ1-2; D remains ambiguous. CDR1 and CDR2 (germline): LGHDT, YNNKEL (reference sequence). CDR3 size: 12 residues. The V gene lost 1 base and the J gene lost 7 bases, with 7 bases spanning the gap. The CDR3 sequence is CASSQAGCGYTF. The CDR3 DNA is TGTGCCAGCAGCCAAGCGGGCTGTGGCTACACCTTC.

The chain combines TRBV6-2 or TRBV6-3 with TRBJ2-1, with unresolved D. The germline V and J ends were trimmed by 2 bases and 6 bases, with 14 bases remaining between them. The CDR3 has 15 amino acids. Germline V gives CDR1 MNHEY, CDR2 SVGEGT. CDR3 sequence reads: CASSYLNVPLNEQFF. The CDR3 DNA reads as TGTGCCAGCAGTTACCTCAACGTACCCCTCAATGAGCAGTTCTTC.

The rearrangement links TRBV7-3 to TRBJ2-1, with TRBD2 matching over 7 bases. CDR1 and CDR2 from the germline V gene are SGHTA and FQGTGA. With V trimmed by 1 base and J by 10 bases, 13 bases remained unmatched. This CDR3 has 16 residues. This CDR3 reads CASSLNWGGVDKEQFF. The CDR3 region has the DNA TGTGCCAGCAGCTTAAACTGGGGGGGGGTCGATAAAGAGCAGTTCTTC. The full variable domain, rest sourced from reference TRBV7-3 and TRBJ2-1, is GAGVSQTPSNKVTEKGKYVELRCDPISGHTALYWYRQSLGQGPEFLIYFQGTGAADDSGLPNDRFFAVRPEGSVSTLKIQRTERGDSAVYLCASSLNWGGVDKEQFFGPGTRLTVL.

The chain has TRBV20-1 and TRBJ2-7; 9 bases align to TRBD2. Germline V gene sequence: CDR1 DFQATT, CDR2 SNEGSKA (reference sequence). This CDR3 has 15 amino acids. V was clipped by 1 base and J by 2 bases; unmatched bases: 6. CDR3 protein: CSARVIERGAYEQYF. In nucleotides, the CDR3 is TGCAGTGCTAGAGTGATAGAGCGGGGGGCCTACGAGCAGTACTTC.

V gene TRBV20-1 combines with J gene TRBJ2-5, with 7 positions matching TRBD1. V was pared by 7 bases and J by 5 bases, with 7 bases of the junction left unmatched. CDR1 is DFQATT and CDR2 is SNEGSKA in the germline V gene (reference sequence). The CDR3 spans 12 residues. Here the CDR3 DNA reads TGCAGTGAGACAGGGCGTGAGGAGACCCAGTACTTC. Its translation is CSETGREETQYF.

A word on this clonotype: A junction boundary mismatches the germline segment, possibly from a read error. The gene calls are TRBV20-1 and TRBJ2-1; D not resolved. The germline V gene has CDR1 DFQATT and CDR2 SNEGSKA (reference sequence). CDR3 length: 11 amino acids. The CDR3 sequence: CSVSRNNGQFF. CDR3 sequence (DNA): TGCAGTGTAAGTAGGAACAATGGGCAGTTCTTC.

This clonotype was seen more than once but under ten times. The chain links TRBV5-5 to TRBJ2-5; TRBD1 aligns across 7 bases. V was pared by 2 bases and J by 1 base, with 5 bases of the junction left unmatched. The CDR3 length is 15 residues. Germline CDR1 and CDR2: SGHKS and YYEKEE (reference sequence). The CDR3 nucleotides are TGTGCCAGCAGCTTCTCAAACAGGGGCCAAGAGACCCAGTACTTC. Encoded protein: CASSFSNRGQETQYF. Complete variable domain (other parts from reference TRBV5-5 and TRBJ2-5): DAGVTQSPTHLIKTRGQQVTLRCSPISGHKSVSWYQQVLGQGPQFIFQYYEKEERGRGNFPDRFSARQFPNYSSELNVNALLLGDSALYLCASSFSNRGQETQYFGPGTRLLVL.

V gene TRBV14 combines with J gene TRBJ2-5, with D tentatively TRBD1 (5 bases). The V gene lost 4 bases and the J gene lost 2 bases, with 17 bases spanning the gap. Germline V gene sequence: CDR1 SGHDN, CDR2 FVKESK. The CDR3 length is 16 residues. Here the CDR3 reads CASSPRTGLPQETQYF. CDR3 coding DNA: TGTGCCAGCAGCCCGCGTACAGGTCTGCCTCAAGAGACCCAGTACTTC.

Worth noting for this clonotype: This sequence may be a read error, since a much larger clone differs from it by one base. The rearrangement joins TRBV4-1 to TRBJ2-7; a weak D match, TRBD2 (5 bases). The CDR3 is 15 residues long. CDR1 is MGHRA, CDR2 YSYEKL, per germline. CDR3 protein: CAGSQEASPTYEQYF. The CDR3 DNA follows: TGCGCCGGCAGCCAAGAGGCTAGCCCGACTTACGAGCAGTACTTC.